A selection of T cell receptor beta chains follows, all from one sample in a study of T cells in Graves' hyperthyroidism and ophthalmopathy. TCRdb ran MiXCR on the multiplex PCR reads and lists one entry per CDR3 protein. The sample gives fewer than 650,000 distinct CDR3 sequences, around 14% of which show up once; 4.5% to 6% is in the top ten. The material sequenced was blood. The receptors derive from a woman in her twenties or thirties with Graves' hyperthyroidism that later progressed to Graves' ophthalmopathy. The CDR3 runs from the conserved cysteine through the conserved F or W. D genes are given only for firm matches. Not every row has a clone size; where given, it reads once, few, many or a size class.

size	V	D	J	DNA	CDR3
-	TRBV6-1	-	TRBJ1-1	TGTGCCACCCACCGACCGAACACTGAAGCTTTCTTT	CATHRPNTEAFF
many	TRBV2	TRBD2	TRBJ2-7	TGTGCCCTGGGCACTGAGCGGGGTTCCTACGAGCAGTACTTC	CALGTERGSYEQYF
many	TRBV3-1	-	TRBJ2-1	TGTGCCAGCAGCCAACCTCAGTCCCCGTGGGATGAGCAGTTCTTC	CASSQPQSPWDEQFF
many	TRBV20-1	TRBD1	TRBJ2-5	TGCAGCCCAGGGGACAGGGGCGGAGAGACCCAGTACTTC	CSPGDRGGETQYF
many	TRBV30	-	TRBJ2-3	TGTGCCTGGAGTGGTAGCGGCATCACAGATACGCAGTATTTT	CAWSGSGITDTQYF
few	TRBV29-1	-	TRBJ2-3	TGCAGCATCGGTAGCTACGATACGCAGTATTTT	CSIGSYDTQYF
-	TRBV4-2	TRBD2	TRBJ2-3	TGTGCCAGCAGCCCATCGAGGGCTAGCGGACACACAGATACGCAGTATTTT	CASSPSRASGHTDTQYF
many	TRBV24-1	-	TRBJ1-2	TGTGCCACCAGTGATTCGACTGCAGCGGAAGGCTACACCTTC	CATSDSTAAEGYTF
-	TRBV29-1	-	TRBJ2-1	TGCAGCGTTGCAGGGTCCGGGAATGAGCAGTTCTTC	CSVAGSGNEQFF
many	TRBV12-3/TRBV12-4	TRBD1	TRBJ1-6	TGTGCCAGCAGTCCACAGGGGAATTCACCCCTCCACTTT	CASSPQGNSPLHF
many	TRBV20-1	-	TRBJ2-4	TGCAGTGCTAGAGACCCGGGAGCCACGCTGGGATACATTCAGTACTTC	CSARDPGATLGYIQYF
-	TRBV11-1	-	TRBJ1-2	TGTGCCAGCAGCTTAGACGTCAGGGCGGTTTATGGCTACACCTTC	CASSLDVRAVYGYTF
many	TRBV20-1	TRBD2	TRBJ2-1	TGCAGTGCTTCGGGACTACCGATGGATGAGCAGTTCTTC	CSASGLPMDEQFF
-	TRBV5-8	-	TRBJ2-7	TGTGCCAGCAGCTTGGGATGGCAGGGGGGTTCCTACGAGCAGTACTTC	CASSLGWQGGSYEQYF
once	TRBV20-1	-	TRBJ2-2	TGCAGTGCTATACTACAAGGCGTAGAGCTGTTTTTT	CSAILQGVELFF
few	TRBV12-5	-	TRBJ1-1	TGTGCTAGTGACCCAGGCTCTGAAGCTTTCTTT	CASDPGSEAFF
-	TRBV5-6	-	TRBJ2-7	TGTGCCAGCAGCTTGCGACTCGGGAGCCTCTACGAGCAGTACTTC	CASSLRLGSLYEQYF
-	TRBV18	TRBD2	TRBJ2-3	TGTGCCAGCTCACCCGGACTAGCGGGCTACTCTTTCACAGATACGCAGTATTTT	CASSPGLAGYSFTDTQYF
many	TRBV28	-	TRBJ1-6	TGTGCCAGCACCAAACAGGGCTTTTTATCCTCACCCCTCCACTTT	CASTKQGFLSSPLHF
few	TRBV12-5	TRBD1	TRBJ1-5	TGTGCTAGTGGACACGGACAGGGGATCGGGCCCCAGCATTTT	CASGHGQGIGPQHF
many	TRBV11-2	TRBD2	TRBJ2-5	TGTGCCAGCAGCTTTGGGACTAGTGGAAGCGCCCAGTACTTC	CASSFGTSGSAQYF
few	TRBV7-9	-	TRBJ1-4	TGTGCCAGCAGTGTATTTAAACAGGGTCAGAATGAAAAACTGTTTTTT	CASSVFKQGQNEKLFF
many	TRBV4-2	TRBD1	TRBJ2-3	TGTGCCAGCAGCCAAGATATCGGACAGGGGCAAGATACGCAGTATTTT	CASSQDIGQGQDTQYF
many	TRBV27	-	TRBJ2-3	TGTGCCAGCAGTAAAACCCTAAGGGCAGATACGCAGTATTTT	CASSKTLRADTQYF